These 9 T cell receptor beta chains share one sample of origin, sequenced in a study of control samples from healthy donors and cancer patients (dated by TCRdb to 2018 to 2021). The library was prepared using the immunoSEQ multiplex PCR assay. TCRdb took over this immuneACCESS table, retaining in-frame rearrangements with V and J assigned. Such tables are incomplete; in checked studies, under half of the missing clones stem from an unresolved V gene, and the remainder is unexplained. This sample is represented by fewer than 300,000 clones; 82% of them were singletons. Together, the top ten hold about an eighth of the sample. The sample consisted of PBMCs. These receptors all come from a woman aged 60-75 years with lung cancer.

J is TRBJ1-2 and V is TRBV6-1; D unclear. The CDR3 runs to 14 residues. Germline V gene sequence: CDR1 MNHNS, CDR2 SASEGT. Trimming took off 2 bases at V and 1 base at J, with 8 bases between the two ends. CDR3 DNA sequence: TGTGCCAGCAGTGAAATGAGTAATAACTATGGCTACACCTTC. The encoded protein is CASSEMSNNYGYTF.

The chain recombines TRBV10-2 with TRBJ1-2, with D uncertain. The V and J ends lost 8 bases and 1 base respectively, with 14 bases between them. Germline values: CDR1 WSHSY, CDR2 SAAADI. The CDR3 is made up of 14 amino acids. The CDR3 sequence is CASQEGSYNYGYTF. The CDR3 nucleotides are TGCGCCAGCCAAGAAGGGTCTTATAACTATGGCTACACCTTC.

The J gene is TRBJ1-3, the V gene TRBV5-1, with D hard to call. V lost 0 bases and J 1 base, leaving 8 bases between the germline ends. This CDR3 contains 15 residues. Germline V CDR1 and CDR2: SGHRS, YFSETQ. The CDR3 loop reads CASSLAPESGNTIYF. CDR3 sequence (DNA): TGCGCCAGCAGCTTGGCCCCCGAGTCTGGAAACACCATATATTTT.

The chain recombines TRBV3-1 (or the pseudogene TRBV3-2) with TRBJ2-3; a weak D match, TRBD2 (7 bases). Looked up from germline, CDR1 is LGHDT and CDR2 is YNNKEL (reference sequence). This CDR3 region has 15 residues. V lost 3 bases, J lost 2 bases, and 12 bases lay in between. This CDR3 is CASSQVGGPTDTQYF. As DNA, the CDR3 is TGTGCCAGCAGCCAGGTCGGGGGGCCCACAGATACGCAGTATTTT.

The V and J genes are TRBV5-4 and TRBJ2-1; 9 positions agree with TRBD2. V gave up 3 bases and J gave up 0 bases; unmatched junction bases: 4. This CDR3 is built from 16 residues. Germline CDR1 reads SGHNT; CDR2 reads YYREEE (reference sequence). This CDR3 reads CASSSSGVSSYNEQFF. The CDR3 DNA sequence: TGTGCCAGCAGCTCTAGCGGGGTTAGCTCCTACAATGAGCAGTTCTTC.

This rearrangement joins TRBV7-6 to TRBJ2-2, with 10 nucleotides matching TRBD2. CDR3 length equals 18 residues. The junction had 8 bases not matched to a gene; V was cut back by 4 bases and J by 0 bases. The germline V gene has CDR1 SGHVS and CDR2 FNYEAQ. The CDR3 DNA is TGTGCCAGCAGCTCCACTCTAGCGGGGGAGTCGAACACCGGGGAGCTGTTTTTT. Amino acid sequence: CASSSTLAGESNTGELFF.

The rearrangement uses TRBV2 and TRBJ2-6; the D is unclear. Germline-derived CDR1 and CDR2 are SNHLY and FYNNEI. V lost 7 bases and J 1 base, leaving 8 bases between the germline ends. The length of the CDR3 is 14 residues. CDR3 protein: CASKVESGANVLTF. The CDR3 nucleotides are TGTGCCAGCAAGGTGGAGTCTGGGGCCAACGTCCTGACTTTC.

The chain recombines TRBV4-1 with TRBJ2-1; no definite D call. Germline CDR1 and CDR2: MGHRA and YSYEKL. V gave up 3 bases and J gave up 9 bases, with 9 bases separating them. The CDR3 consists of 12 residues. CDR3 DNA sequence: TGCGCCAGCAGCCAGATATTAGGTGAGCAGTTCTTC. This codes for CASSQILGEQFF.

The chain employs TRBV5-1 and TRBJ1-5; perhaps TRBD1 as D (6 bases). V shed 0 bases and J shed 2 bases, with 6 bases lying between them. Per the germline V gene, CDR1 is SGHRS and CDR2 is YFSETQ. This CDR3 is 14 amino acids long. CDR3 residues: CASSLDRGNQPQHF. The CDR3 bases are TGCGCCAGCAGCTTGGACAGGGGCAATCAGCCCCAGCATTTT.